The rows below give T cell receptor beta chains drawn from one sample of a study of blood T cell repertoires in COVID-19. Generated by immunoSEQ multiplex PCR, the TCRdb table keeps only in-frame clones and is missing some. The data contain about 160,000 clones, almost 85% of them singletons. The sequencing input was peripheral blood. The receptors were sampled from a man between 40 and 49 years old who had recovered from COVID-19. Each CDR3 is given with its conserved first and last residue. Fields, in order: V gene, D gene, clone size, J gene, CDR3 DNA, CDR3 protein. A D gene is named only where the DNA matches it firmly. Only some rows state a clone size, as once, few, many or a class for expanded clones.

V gene: TRBV7-8; D gene: TRBD1; clone size: -; J gene: TRBJ2-2; CDR3 DNA: TGTGCCAGCAGCCCCCGTTGGACAGGGGAGGACGGGGAGCTGTTTTTT; CDR3 protein: CASSPRWTGEDGELFF
V gene: TRBV10-3; D gene: TRBD1; clone size: -; J gene: TRBJ2-3; CDR3 DNA: TGTGCCACATCGGGCGGACAGGCCCCAGATACGCAGTATTTT; CDR3 protein: CATSGGQAPDTQYF
V gene: TRBV9; D gene: TRBD1; clone size: few; J gene: TRBJ2-7; CDR3 DNA: TGTGCCAGCAGCGCTATTGGGACAGGGGGCTACGAGCAGTACTTC; CDR3 protein: CASSAIGTGGYEQYF
V gene: TRBV18; D gene: -; clone size: -; J gene: TRBJ1-4; CDR3 DNA: TGTGCCAGCTCACTCGACAGGCAAAGTGAAAAACTGTTTTTT; CDR3 protein: CASSLDRQSEKLFF
V gene: TRBV11-2; D gene: TRBD1; clone size: -; J gene: TRBJ1-1; CDR3 DNA: TGTGCCAGCAGCGATTCTGGACAGGCTCACACTGAAGCTTTCTTT; CDR3 protein: CASSDSGQAHTEAFF
V gene: TRBV5-1; D gene: -; clone size: -; J gene: TRBJ2-2; CDR3 DNA: TGCGCCAGCAGCCTTCAAGCGAGGGACACCGGGGAGCTGTTTTTT; CDR3 protein: CASSLQARDTGELFF
V gene: TRBV4-3; D gene: -; clone size: -; J gene: TRBJ2-4; CDR3 DNA: TGCGCCAGCAGCCAAGATTCAGGAGCCGGGACTGGCAAAAACATTCAGTACTTC; CDR3 protein: CASSQDSGAGTGKNIQYF
V gene: TRBV19; D gene: -; clone size: -; J gene: TRBJ2-1; CDR3 DNA: TGTGCCAGTAGTATAGTAGGCGGGACTTCCGTTGAGCAGTTCTTC; CDR3 protein: CASSIVGGTSVEQFF
V gene: TRBV4-2; D gene: -; clone size: -; J gene: TRBJ2-5; CDR3 DNA: TGTGCCAGCAGCCAAGAAACAGGGCGGGAGACCCAGTACTTC; CDR3 protein: CASSQETGRETQYF
V gene: TRBV29-1; D gene: -; clone size: -; J gene: TRBJ2-7; CDR3 DNA: TGCAGCGCTACCGGGACAATTCGCGACGAGCAGTACTTC; CDR3 protein: CSATGTIRDEQYF
V gene: TRBV11-3; D gene: -; clone size: -; J gene: TRBJ2-5; CDR3 DNA: TGTGCCAGCAGCATCGGGGTACAAGAGACCCAGTACTTC; CDR3 protein: CASSIGVQETQYF
V gene: TRBV19; D gene: TRBD1; clone size: -; J gene: TRBJ2-3; CDR3 DNA: TGTGCCAGTAGTATAGGACAGGGAATCACAGATACGCAGTATTTT; CDR3 protein: CASSIGQGITDTQYF
V gene: TRBV6-5; D gene: TRBD1; clone size: -; J gene: TRBJ2-7; CDR3 DNA: TGTGCCAGCAGGACGACCGGGACAGGGCGCTACGAGCAGTACTTC; CDR3 protein: CASRTTGTGRYEQYF
V gene: TRBV27; D gene: TRBD1; clone size: -; J gene: TRBJ1-1; CDR3 DNA: TGTGCCAGCAGTAAGGACAGGGGGGGCACTGAAGCTTTCTTT; CDR3 protein: CASSKDRGGTEAFF
V gene: TRBV4-3; D gene: -; clone size: once; J gene: TRBJ1-4; CDR3 DNA: TGCGCCAGCAGCCAAGTCGGAGCAACTAATGAAAAACTGTTTTTT; CDR3 protein: CASSQVGATNEKLFF
V gene: TRBV5-4; D gene: -; clone size: -; J gene: TRBJ1-2; CDR3 DNA: TGTGCCAGCAGCTTGGCCTTGGAAAACAGTGGCTACACCTTC; CDR3 protein: CASSLALENSGYTF
V gene: TRBV7-9; D gene: -; clone size: -; J gene: TRBJ1-1; CDR3 DNA: TGTGCCAGCAGCCCCGGAGAGGGCAAAGAGTGGACTGAAGCTTTCTTT; CDR3 protein: CASSPGEGKEWTEAFF
V gene: TRBV28; D gene: TRBD1; clone size: -; J gene: TRBJ1-5; CDR3 DNA: TGTGCCAGCGACGATGCGGACAGGGGTCAGCCCCAGCATTTT; CDR3 protein: CASDDADRGQPQHF
V gene: TRBV10-3; D gene: TRBD2; clone size: -; J gene: TRBJ2-1; CDR3 DNA: TGTGCCATCAGTGGCGGGGGACTAGCGGGAGTAAATGAGCAGTTCTTC; CDR3 protein: CAISGGGLAGVNEQFF
V gene: TRBV18; D gene: TRBD1; clone size: -; J gene: TRBJ1-4; CDR3 DNA: TGTGCCAGCTCGCAAACAGGGGTCAATAATGAAAAACTGTTTTTT; CDR3 protein: CASSQTGVNNEKLFF
V gene: TRBV11-2; D gene: -; clone size: -; J gene: TRBJ1-5; CDR3 DNA: TGTGCCAGCAGCTTTGAGAATGATCAGCCCCAGCATTTT; CDR3 protein: CASSFENDQPQHF
V gene: TRBV19; D gene: -; clone size: -; J gene: TRBJ1-4; CDR3 DNA: TGTGCCAGTAGTATGAATCTTGGAGGTCCCGCGCTTTTT; CDR3 protein: CASSMNLGGPALF
V gene: TRBV29-1; D gene: -; clone size: few; J gene: TRBJ1-2; CDR3 DNA: TGCAGCGTGGGACATGATGGCTACACCTTC; CDR3 protein: CSVGHDGYTF
V gene: TRBV11-1; D gene: -; clone size: -; J gene: TRBJ2-5; CDR3 DNA: TGTGCCAGCAGTTCCTACCTGGCGGTCGAGACCCAGTACTTC; CDR3 protein: CASSSYLAVETQYF
V gene: TRBV6-8; D gene: -; clone size: -; J gene: TRBJ2-2; CDR3 DNA: TGTGCCAGCAGTCGTGGGTCAGCGACACTCAACCGGGGAGCTGTTTTT; CDR3 protein: CASSRGSATLNRGAVF
V gene: TRBV27; D gene: -; clone size: -; J gene: TRBJ2-7; CDR3 DNA: TGTGCCAGCGGGCGGGGAGGACTGCCAAACTCCTACGAGCAGTACTTC; CDR3 protein: CASGRGGLPNSYEQYF
V gene: TRBV12-3/TRBV12-4; D gene: TRBD1; clone size: -; J gene: TRBJ2-7; CDR3 DNA: TGTGCCAGCAGGGGGACAGGGCGACACGAGCAGTACTTC; CDR3 protein: CASRGTGRHEQYF
V gene: TRBV11-3; D gene: TRBD2; clone size: few; J gene: TRBJ2-2; CDR3 DNA: TGTGCCAGCAGCTTCGGGCTAGCGGGGGGGGCCGGGGAGCTGTTTTTT; CDR3 protein: CASSFGLAGGAGELFF
V gene: TRBV6-5; D gene: -; clone size: -; J gene: TRBJ2-7; CDR3 DNA: TGTGCCAGCACCCCACAAGGGGCCGGGCGCGACGAGCAGTACTTC; CDR3 protein: CASTPQGAGRDEQYF
V gene: TRBV5-1; D gene: -; clone size: few; J gene: TRBJ1-2; CDR3 DNA: TGCGCCAGCAGCCTGAGCCCCCAGGATGGCTACACCTTC; CDR3 protein: CASSLSPQDGYTF
V gene: TRBV4-2; D gene: TRBD1; clone size: -; J gene: TRBJ2-3; CDR3 DNA: TGTGCCAGCAGCCGGGCCACAGGGGGCAGGGTAGATACGCAGTATTTT; CDR3 protein: CASSRATGGRVDTQYF
V gene: TRBV7-2; D gene: TRBD2; clone size: -; J gene: TRBJ2-7; CDR3 DNA: TGTGCCAGCAGCTTAGATCACGGCGGGGGGGAGCAGTACTTC; CDR3 protein: CASSLDHGGGEQYF
V gene: TRBV15; D gene: -; clone size: few; J gene: TRBJ2-7; CDR3 DNA: TGTGCCACCAGCAGAGGGGAGGACGCCTACGAGCAGTACTTC; CDR3 protein: CATSRGEDAYEQYF
V gene: TRBV7-9; D gene: TRBD2; clone size: -; J gene: TRBJ2-5; CDR3 DNA: TGTGCCAGCAGGACTAGCGGGAGGGGTCAAGAGACCCAGTACTTC; CDR3 protein: CASRTSGRGQETQYF
V gene: TRBV20-1; D gene: -; clone size: -; J gene: TRBJ2-3; CDR3 DNA: TGCAGTGCGGGCCATACGCAGTATTTT; CDR3 protein: CSAGHTQYF
V gene: TRBV6-1; D gene: -; clone size: -; J gene: TRBJ1-3; CDR3 DNA: TGTGCCAGCAGTGAGTGGACAGTCTCTGGAAACACCATATATTTT; CDR3 protein: CASSEWTVSGNTIYF
V gene: TRBV7-2; D gene: TRBD1; clone size: -; J gene: TRBJ1-4; CDR3 DNA: TGTGCCAGCAGCGAGGGACAGGGTGAAAAACTGTTTTTT; CDR3 protein: CASSEGQGEKLFF
V gene: TRBV11-3; D gene: TRBD2; clone size: -; J gene: TRBJ2-5; CDR3 DNA: TGTGCCAGCAGCTTAGCGGGGGGAGGGGAGACCCAGTACTTC; CDR3 protein: CASSLAGGGETQYF
V gene: TRBV5-6; D gene: -; clone size: -; J gene: TRBJ1-1; CDR3 DNA: TGTGCCAGCAGCCCGGCCGGGGGAGTAAGGACTGAAGCTTTCTTT; CDR3 protein: CASSPAGGVRTEAFF
V gene: TRBV6-2/TRBV6-3; D gene: TRBD2; clone size: -; J gene: TRBJ2-1; CDR3 DNA: TGTGCCAGCAGTTCCCCTCCCGGGACTAGCGGGTGGGGTGAGCAGTTCTTC; CDR3 protein: CASSSPPGTSGWGEQFF
V gene: TRBV7-2; D gene: -; clone size: -; J gene: TRBJ2-1; CDR3 DNA: TGTGCCAGCACCCCTAGGACAGCAAACTCCTACAATGAGCAGTTCTTC; CDR3 protein: CASTPRTANSYNEQFF
V gene: TRBV28; D gene: -; clone size: -; J gene: TRBJ2-7; CDR3 DNA: TGTGCCAGCAGTCTGACAGGATATCCAAGCTCCTACGAGCAGTACTTC; CDR3 protein: CASSLTGYPSSYEQYF
V gene: TRBV5-4; D gene: TRBD1; clone size: -; J gene: TRBJ1-2; CDR3 DNA: TGTGCCAGCAGCTACAACAGGGGATCTAACTATGGCTACACCTTC; CDR3 protein: CASSYNRGSNYGYTF
V gene: TRBV24-1; D gene: TRBD2; clone size: -; J gene: TRBJ2-1; CDR3 DNA: TGTGCCACCAGTGATTTGTCGGCTAGCGGGGTAAGCTACAATGAGCAGTTCTTC; CDR3 protein: CATSDLSASGVSYNEQFF
V gene: TRBV19; D gene: -; clone size: once; J gene: TRBJ1-4; CDR3 DNA: TGTGCCAGTAGCGCAAGGAGTGCTAATGAAAAACTGTTTTTT; CDR3 protein: CASSARSANEKLFF
V gene: TRBV28; D gene: TRBD2; clone size: -; J gene: TRBJ2-1; CDR3 DNA: TGTGCCAGCAGTTTATGGACTAGCGGGAGCAATGAGCAGTTCTTC; CDR3 protein: CASSLWTSGSNEQFF
V gene: TRBV30; D gene: -; clone size: -; J gene: TRBJ2-3; CDR3 DNA: TGTGCCTGGAGTGTATCTCAGGGTACGCAGTATTTT; CDR3 protein: CAWSVSQGTQYF
V gene: TRBV28; D gene: TRBD2; clone size: -; J gene: TRBJ2-7; CDR3 DNA: TGTGCCAGCAGCGGACTAGCGGGAGGGGAGCAGTACTTC; CDR3 protein: CASSGLAGGEQYF
V gene: TRBV6-1; D gene: TRBD2; clone size: -; J gene: TRBJ2-1; CDR3 DNA: TGTGCCAGCAGTGAAGTAGGTAGCGGGAGGACCTACAATGAGCAGTTCTTC; CDR3 protein: CASSEVGSGRTYNEQFF
V gene: TRBV5-6; D gene: -; clone size: -; J gene: TRBJ2-2; CDR3 DNA: TGTGCCAGCAGCTTCGGTGGTATAGAGTGGGCCTTGCCCGGGGAGCTGTTTTTT; CDR3 protein: CASSFGGIEWALPGELFF
V gene: TRBV5-4; D gene: TRBD1; clone size: -; J gene: TRBJ1-3; CDR3 DNA: TGTGCCAGCAGCCCCCAGACAGGGGGAAACACCATATATTTT; CDR3 protein: CASSPQTGGNTIYF
V gene: TRBV7-2; D gene: -; clone size: -; J gene: TRBJ1-1; CDR3 DNA: TGTGCCAGCAGCTTACAGGGAGAAGCTTTCTTT; CDR3 protein: CASSLQGEAFF